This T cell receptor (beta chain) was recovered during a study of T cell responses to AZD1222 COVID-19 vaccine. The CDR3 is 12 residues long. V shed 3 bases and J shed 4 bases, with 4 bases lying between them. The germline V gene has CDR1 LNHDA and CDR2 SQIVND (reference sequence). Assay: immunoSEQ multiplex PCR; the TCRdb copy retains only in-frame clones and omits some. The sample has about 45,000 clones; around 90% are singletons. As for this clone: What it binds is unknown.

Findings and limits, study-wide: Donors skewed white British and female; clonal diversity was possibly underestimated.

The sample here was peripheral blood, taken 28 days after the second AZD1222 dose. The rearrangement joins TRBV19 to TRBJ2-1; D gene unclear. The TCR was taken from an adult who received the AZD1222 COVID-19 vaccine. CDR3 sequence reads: CASSIPYNEQFF. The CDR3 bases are TGTGCCAGTAGTATCCCTTACAATGAGCAGTTCTTC.